One and the same sample provided the 16 T cell receptor beta chains below, sequenced in a study of CD8 T cells in Susac syndrome. RNA in amounts of roughly 0.5 to 1 ug was reverse transcribed with random hexamers. TCRdb processed the immunoSEQ multiplex PCR reads anew with MiXCR; each CDR3 protein has one entry. Among some 260,000 distinct CDR3 sequences listed, roughly 81% were seen once. Sequencing was performed on CD8+ T cells from PBMCs. The receptors originated from a human donor with multiple sclerosis.

This sequence joins TRBV25-1 and TRBJ1-5; D gene uncertain. This CDR3 is 14 amino acids long. Trimming left V 3 bases short and J 6 bases short, with 12 bases between. The germline V gene encodes CDR1 MGHDK and CDR2 SYGVNS. This CDR3 is CASSDGNTAQPQHF. The DNA of the CDR3 is TGTGCCAGCAGTGACGGGAATACGGCTCAGCCCCAGCATTTT.

In this sample, this clonotype turned up once. V and J are TRBV28 and TRBJ2-5; the match to TRBD2 covers 8 bases. Losses at the gene ends were 3 bases for V and 4 bases for J; bases not matched to a gene: 7. Germline-derived CDR1 and CDR2 are MDHEN and SYDVKM. The CDR3 is 15 residues long. CDR3 bases: TGTGCCAGCAGTTTCCCCGGGAGGGCATCAGAGACCCAGTACTTC. This sequence encodes CASSFPGRASETQYF.

The rearrangement links TRBV7-9 to TRBJ2-1, with TRBD2 matching 9 bases. With V trimmed by 5 bases and J by 1 base, 3 bases remained unmatched. CDR3 size: 15 residues. Germline lookup yields CDR1 SEHNR and CDR2 FQNEAQ (reference sequence). The CDR3 bases are TGTGCCAGCAGCGTGAGCGGGAGGTCCTACAATGAGCAGTTCTTC. It encodes CASSVSGRSYNEQFF.

The chain couples TRBV27 to TRBJ2-5; 7 bases align to TRBD2. The CDR3 spans 17 residues. Germline V gives CDR1 MNHEY, CDR2 SMNVEV (reference sequence). The V and J ends lost 0 bases and 2 bases, in that order; junction bases with no gene match: 9. The CDR3 loop is CASSLSAGRDPQETQYF. In nucleotides, the CDR3 is TGTGCCAGCAGTTTATCGGCGGGGAGGGACCCTCAAGAGACCCAGTACTTC.

This clonotype came up once. The V and J genes are TRBV7-9 and TRBJ2-1, with D perhaps TRBD2 (5 bases). The CDR3 runs to 14 residues. In germline, CDR1 is SEHNR, CDR2 FQNEAQ (reference sequence). With 3 bases removed from V and 7 bases from J, the gap between germline ends came to 13 bases. The CDR3, as DNA: TGTGCCAGCAGCTTTTTGGTAGCGCTTAATGAGCAGTTCTTC. It yields the protein CASSFLVALNEQFF.

This clonotype was counted once. The gene calls are TRBV27 and TRBJ2-1; TRBD2 agrees at 10 bases. V was pared by 0 bases and J by 9 bases, with 5 bases of the junction left unmatched. Germline V gives CDR1 MNHEY, CDR2 SMNVEV (reference sequence). There are 15 residues in the CDR3. This CDR3 is CASSLSLAGVVEQFF. CDR3 bases: TGTGCCAGCAGTTTATCGCTAGCGGGAGTGGTTGAGCAGTTCTTC.

DNA of the CDR3: TGTGCCACCAGCCCCAGGACCACTTTCCAAGAGACCCAGTACTTC. Residues: CATSPRTTFQETQYF. The genes are TRBV15 and TRBJ2-5, with D unclear. Germline assignment: CDR1 LNHNV and CDR2 YYDKDF (reference sequence). CDR3 size: 15 residues. Trimming shortened V by 5 bases and J by 1 base, and 14 bases separated the two germline ends.

V is TRBV7-9 and J is TRBJ2-7, with 9 bases fitting TRBD2. CDR1 and CDR2 (germline): SEHNR, FQNEAQ (reference sequence). V lost 2 bases to trimming and J lost 8 bases; unmatched junction nucleotides: 13. The CDR3 length is 16 residues. CDR3 sequence: CASSLSTLIAGEQQYF. The CDR3, as DNA: TGTGCCAGCAGCTTATCAACTTTAATAGCGGGAGAACAGCAGTACTTC.

The sample holds a few counts of this clonotype. The rearrangement links TRBV9 to TRBJ1-5; TRBD1 matches at 8 bases. CDR3 length: 14 amino acids. Germline V lookup: CDR1 SGDLS, CDR2 YYNGEE. After removal of 3 bases from V and 7 bases from J, the junction contained 6 bases not matched to a gene. CDR3 loop: CASSAWDRRQPQHF. CDR3 nucleotide sequence: TGTGCCAGCAGCGCCTGGGACAGGAGGCAGCCCCAGCATTTT. The variable domain in full, completed from reference TRBV9 and TRBJ1-5, reads DSGVTQTPKHLITATGQRVTLRCSPRSGDLSVYWYQQSLDQGLQFLIQYYNGEERAKGNILERFSAQQFPDLHSELNLSSLELGDSALYFCASSAWDRRQPQHFGDGTRLSIL.

Points on this clonotype: The junction departs from germline at one end; a sequencing error may be responsible. The chain links TRBV7-9 to TRBJ1-3; D call uncertain. CDR1 is SEHNR and CDR2 is FQNEAQ in the germline V gene (reference sequence). The CDR3 has 16 amino acids. As DNA, the CDR3 is TGTGCCAGCAGCTCCAGCCGGGTCACTTCTGAAAACACCATATATTTT. As protein: CASSSSRVTSENTIYF.

This clonotype was counted only a few times. The chain carries TRBV7-6 and TRBJ2-5, with a tentative D call TRBD2 (6 bases). V was trimmed by 4 bases and J by 4 bases, leaving 19 bases between them. Germline lookup yields CDR1 SGHVS and CDR2 FNYEAQ. The CDR3 is 16 amino acids. The DNA for the CDR3 is TGTGCCAGCAGCTCTAGCGCCAGCCGCCACCGAGAGACCCAGTACTTC. Translated, it gives CASSSSASRHRETQYF.

The chain has TRBV20-1 and TRBJ2-3, with TRBD1 identical over 12 bases. The CDR3 contains 16 residues. Trimming at V came to 2 bases and at J to 0 bases, leaving 3 bases not matched to a gene. Germline CDR1 is DFQATT and CDR2 is SNEGSKA (reference sequence). The CDR3 here is CSARPGQGASTDTQYF. The DNA of the CDR3 is TGCAGTGCTAGACCGGGACAGGGGGCCAGCACAGATACGCAGTATTTT.

V and J are TRBV6-1 and TRBJ1-1; the match to TRBD1 covers 10 bases. Germline assignment: CDR1 MNHNS and CDR2 SASEGT. V shed 10 bases, J shed 0 bases, and the junction held 2 bases outside the gene matches. This CDR3 region has 13 residues. In nucleotides, the CDR3 is TGTGCCACCGACAGGGGGCTGAACACTGAAGCTTTCTTT. Protein: CATDRGLNTEAFF.

This clonotype was detected only a few times. The rearrangement links TRBV7-9 to TRBJ2-1; D gene ambiguous. The CDR3 has 12 residues. Germline V gives CDR1 SEHNR, CDR2 FQNEAQ (reference sequence). V was cut by 3 bases and J by 6 bases, with 6 bases left in between. The DNA of the CDR3 is TGTGCCAGCAGCTTGGGCTTCAATGAGCAGTTCTTC. Residues: CASSLGFNEQFF. Complete variable domain (other parts from reference TRBV7-9 and TRBJ2-1): DTGVSQNPRHKITKRGQNVTFRCDPISEHNRLYWYRQTLGQGPEFLTYFQNEAQLEKSRLLSDRFSAERPKGSFSTLEIQRTEQGDSAMYLCASSLGFNEQFFGPGTRLTVL.

A single count supports this clonotype. This chain joins TRBV7-9 and TRBJ2-4; D call uncertain. Germline CDR1 and CDR2: SEHNR and FQNEAQ (reference sequence). V lost 2 bases and J 0 bases, leaving 11 bases between the germline ends. This CDR3 has 16 amino acids. CDR3 DNA sequence: TGTGCCAGCAGCTTATCATCGTCGGTAGCCAAAAACATTCAGTACTTC. This codes for CASSLSSSVAKNIQYF.

The chain combines TRBV7-4 with TRBJ1-3, with a possible D match to TRBD1 (5 bases). This CDR3 has 15 residues. Germline V CDR1 and CDR2: SGHVT, SQSDAQ. V lost 1 base and J 3 bases, leaving 10 bases between the germline ends. Here the CDR3 reads CASSLGGQLGNTIYF. The CDR3 coding sequence is TGTGCCAGCAGCTTAGGAGGACAACTTGGAAACACCATATATTTT.